Presented here are 23 T cell receptor beta chains from one specimen sequenced in a study of blood T cells in healthy people across ages. With a J-beta primer mix and a sample-barcoded 5' primer, a second PCR ran about 6 to 11 cycles. TCRdb passed the 5' RACE reads through MiXCR, listing each CDR3 protein once. Altogether about 780,000 distinct CDR3 sequences are present, about 42% being singletons, with the ten largest covering around 18%. Sequenced sample: blood. Source of these receptors: a man at least 80 years old in good health.

This clonotype was seen repeatedly, ten times or more. The rearrangement uses TRBV29-1 and TRBJ2-1, with 7 bases matching TRBD2. Germline CDR1 and CDR2: SQVTM and ANQGSEA. The J segment lost 6 bases and the V segment lost 8 bases, leaving 7 bases of the junction unmatched. The CDR3 loop spans 12 amino acids. The CDR3 reads CSTGGGPNEQFF. DNA for the CDR3: TGCAGCACGGGGGGAGGGCCCAATGAGCAGTTCTTC.

As DNA, the CDR3 is TGCAGTGCTAGAGGGGCGGGACCAACCGGGGAGCTGTTTTTT. Protein product: CSARGAGPTGELFF. This chain uses TRBV20-1 with TRBJ2-2, with TRBD2 as a possible D gene (6 bases). The V gene's germline CDR1 is DFQATT and CDR2 SNEGSKA (reference sequence). V was cut by 1 base and J by 5 bases, with 11 bases left in between. This CDR3 is 14 amino acids long.

A remark on this clonotype: A much larger clone sits a single nucleotide away, making a read error possible. The chain has TRBV29-1 and TRBJ2-7; 8 bases line up with TRBD1. V gave up 5 bases and J gave up 7 bases; unmatched junction bases: 10. Germline lookup yields CDR1 SQVTM and CDR2 ANQGSEA. The CDR3 is made up of 13 amino acids. The DNA of the CDR3 is TGCAGCGTTCCCGGACAGGGCAACAATGAGCAGTACTTC. It specifies CSVPGQGNNEQYF.

V usage is TRBV6-5 and J usage is TRBJ1-2; no reliable D call. The CDR3 is 16 residues long. Trimming shortened V by 0 bases and J by 3 bases, and 14 bases separated the two germline ends. In germline, CDR1 is MNHEY, CDR2 SVGAGI. CDR3 loop: CASSYSSNTFHYGYTF. In nucleotides, the CDR3 is TGTGCCAGCAGTTACTCGAGCAACACCTTTCACTATGGCTACACCTTC.

The J gene is TRBJ2-1, the V gene TRBV3-1; perhaps TRBD2 as D (7 bases). The CDR3 is 15 residues long. Trimming shortened V by 4 bases and J by 8 bases, and 18 bases separated the two germline ends. CDR1 and CDR2 from the germline V gene are LGHDT and YNNKEL (reference sequence). The CDR3 loop is CASSRTGGGGYEQFF. The CDR3 DNA reads TGTGCCAGCAGCCGAACGGGGGGAGGGGGGTATGAGCAGTTCTTC.

This clonotype was seen a handful of times. DNA of the CDR3: TGTGCCAGCAGCTTAGTATGGGATCTGGGGTACGAGCAGTACTTC. Its protein product is CASSLVWDLGYEQYF. The V and J genes are TRBV13 and TRBJ2-7; D not resolved. In germline, CDR1 is PRHDT, CDR2 FYEKMQ (reference sequence). The CDR3 runs 15 residues. Trimming removed 1 base at V and 4 bases at J, with 14 bases between.

V usage is TRBV20-1 and J usage is TRBJ2-1; 11 bases are shared with TRBD2. Germline CDR1 reads DFQATT; CDR2 reads SNEGSKA (reference sequence). V lost 4 bases and J lost 6; bases outside the gene matches: 2. This CDR3 spans 13 amino acids. The CDR3 sequence is CSATLAGVNEQFF. The DNA of the CDR3 is TGCAGTGCTACACTAGCGGGAGTCAATGAGCAGTTCTTC.

As regards this clonotype: A much bigger clone sits one base away, suggesting this may be a read error. Here the CDR3 reads CAILPTGQSYNEQYF. The DNA of the CDR3 is TGTGCCATTCTTCCAACGGGACAGTCCTACAATGAGCAGTACTTC. The rearrangement joins TRBV11-3 to TRBJ2-1; the match to TRBD1 covers 7 bases. The DNA end favors TRBJ2-7, so the J call may be wrong. CDR3 length equals 15 residues. Germline V CDR1 and CDR2: SGHNT, YENEEA.

This clonotype came up a few times. This chain joins TRBV29-1 and TRBJ2-3, with D possibly matching TRBD1 (5 bases). This CDR3 comprises 15 residues. V lost 4 bases and J lost 2, with 16 bases in between. Germline loops: CDR1 SQVTM, CDR2 ANQGSEA. The CDR3 sequence is CSVGRTPKITDTQYF. The CDR3 bases are TGCAGCGTTGGCCGGACACCAAAAATCACAGATACGCAGTATTTT.

The CDR3 region is CASSLPFRDRGGYTF. Written as DNA, the CDR3 is TGTGCCAGCAGCTTGCCCTTCCGGGACAGGGGTGGCTACACCTTC. The rearrangement uses TRBV7-2 and TRBJ1-2; 10 bases line up with TRBD1. This CDR3 is 15 amino acids long. The junction had 8 bases not matched to a gene; V was cut back by 3 bases and J by 7 bases. From germline, CDR1 is SGHTA and CDR2 FQGNSA.

This chain joins TRBV7-3 and TRBJ2-2; 8 bases map to TRBD2. Germline-derived CDR1 and CDR2 are SGHTA and FQGTGA. Unmatched junction bases numbered 11, after V lost 2 bases and J lost 6 bases. The CDR3 contains 17 residues. The CDR3 region is CASSLAPPGGPSGELFF. Written as DNA, the CDR3 is TGTGCCAGCAGCTTAGCCCCCCCGGGAGGGCCCTCCGGGGAGCTGTTTTTT.

This clonotype was observed many times. The chain couples TRBV6-2 or TRBV6-3 to TRBJ2-3; no clear D gene. Germline V gives CDR1 MNHEY, CDR2 SVGEGT. V was shortened by 8 bases and J by 0 bases, with 9 bases between the two germline ends. CDR3 length equals 13 residues. CDR3 region: CASRPPSTDTQYF. The CDR3 coding sequence is TGTGCCAGCCGCCCCCCTAGCACAGATACGCAGTATTTT.

Points on this clonotype: At one of its ends the junction is not consistent with the germline gene, which may arise from a read error. This rearrangement joins TRBV2 to TRBJ1-5; tentative D call: TRBD1 (5 bases). Germline CDR1 is SNHLY and CDR2 is FYNNEI. This CDR3 spans 15 amino acids. The CDR3 is CASSEAGTVNHPQHF. The CDR3 DNA is TGTGCCAGCAGTGAAGCCGGGACGGTCAATCATCCCCAGCATTTT.

This clonotype was counted many times. The rearrangement joins TRBV7-3 to TRBJ2-7, with D possibly TRBD1 on 6 matching bases. Germline CDR1 reads SGHTA; CDR2 reads FQGTGA. V lost 4 bases, J lost 0 bases, and 13 bases lay in between. This CDR3 comprises 15 residues. The CDR3 bases are TGTGCCAGCAGCTCTAAACAGGGCCTCTCCTACGAGCAGTACTTC. Its protein product is CASSSKQGLSYEQYF.

In its sample, this clonotype was seen many times. The chain uses TRBV5-1 and TRBJ2-1; TRBD2 agrees at 12 bases. Germline V gene data show CDR1 as SGHRS and CDR2 as YFSETQ. Losses at the gene ends were 2 bases for V and 6 bases for J; bases not matched to a gene: 9. The CDR3 covers 17 residues. The CDR3 region is CASSFFLTSGSINEQFF. The DNA for the CDR3 is TGCGCCAGCAGCTTCTTCCTGACTAGCGGGAGTATCAATGAGCAGTTCTTC.

Regarding this clonotype: At one end the junction does not follow the germline gene, possibly because of a read error. The chain combines TRBV6-6 with TRBJ1-2; D remains unclear. The CDR3 is 13 residues long. The germline CDR1 and CDR2 sequences are MNHNY and SVGAGI (reference sequence). The DNA of the CDR3 is TGTGCCAGCAGTTACCTAGGGTGGTATGACTACACCTTC. Translation gives CASSYLGWYDYTF.

CDR3 in DNA: TGTGCCAGCAGCCCAACAGGGGGGGTCAATCAGCCCCAGCATTTT. It specifies CASSPTGGVNQPQHF. The V call is TRBV12-3 or TRBV12-4, the J call TRBJ1-5; the match to TRBD1 covers 8 bases. Trimming cost V 6 bases and J 3 bases; bases outside gene matches: 7. CDR3 length: 15 amino acids.

This clonotype was counted between two and nine times. This chain links TRBV7-3 with TRBJ2-3; D gene ambiguous. V dropped 1 base and J dropped 3 bases, with 11 bases sitting between them. The CDR3 has 15 amino acids. Germline lookup yields CDR1 SGHTA and CDR2 FQGTGA. CDR3 protein: CASSLMATGTDTQYF. The CDR3 region has the DNA TGTGCCAGCAGCTTAATGGCCACCGGTACAGATACGCAGTATTTT.

This clonotype was seen ten or more times. The rearrangement uses TRBV24-1 and TRBJ2-1; 12 positions agree with TRBD2. The V gene's germline CDR1 is KGHDR and CDR2 SFDVKD. This CDR3 has 17 amino acids. V trimming: 3 bases; J trimming: 7 bases; junction bases outside the gene matches: 9. The CDR3 region has the DNA TGTGCCACCAGTGATCACCAGACTAGCGGGAGTCTGAATGAGCAGTTCTTC. Its translation is CATSDHQTSGSLNEQFF.

The sample holds many counts of this clonotype. The chain recombines TRBV7-2 with TRBJ1-4, with D perhaps TRBD1 (5 bases). The CDR3 runs 14 residues. The germline V gene encodes CDR1 SGHTA and CDR2 FQGNSA. Deletions cut 2 bases from V and 4 bases from J, with 8 bases between. The CDR3 DNA sequence: TGTGCCAGCAGCTTAATGGGGGATAATGAAAAACTGTTTTTT. Translating gives CASSLMGDNEKLFF.

The table lists this clonotype with many counts. J is TRBJ2-7 and V is TRBV10-3; TRBD2 aligns across 12 bases. Germline CDR1 ENHRY, CDR2 SYGVKD. CDR3 size: 18 residues. Trimming took 2 bases from V and 0 from J; bases not matched to a gene: 8. The chain's CDR3 is CAISEPGLAGPNSYEQYF. The CDR3, as DNA: TGTGCCATCAGTGAGCCGGGACTAGCGGGTCCTAACTCCTACGAGCAGTACTTC.

The rearrangement uses TRBV5-1 and TRBJ1-1; 8 bases match TRBD1. CDR1 and CDR2 from the germline V gene are SGHRS and YFSETQ. The V gene end was trimmed by 0 bases and the J gene end by 10 bases; junction bases not matched to a gene: 5. The CDR3 spans 13 residues. CDR3 nucleotides: TGCGCCAGCAGCTTGGGGGACAGGTTGAGAGCTTTCTTT. It yields the protein CASSLGDRLRAFF.

The V gene is TRBV9, the J gene TRBJ1-1; TRBD1 might be the D (5 bases). V lost 0 bases, J lost 6 bases, and 12 bases lay in between. The CDR3 loop spans 14 amino acids. CDR1 is SGDLS and CDR2 is YYNGEE in the germline V gene. CDR3 residues: CASSVEGEVAEAFF. Here the CDR3 DNA reads TGTGCCAGCAGCGTAGAAGGGGAGGTGGCTGAAGCTTTCTTT.